A single sample is the source of the 22 T cell receptor beta chains below, sequenced in a study of response to subunit inactivated influenza vaccine. In TCRdb, the RT-PCR reads were re-called with MiXCR into one record per CDR3 protein. The table lists around 750,000 distinct CDR3 sequences, about 20% of them singletons. The sequencing used PBMCs from blood, collected more than 4 days after vaccination. These receptors were taken from a man between 50 and 59 years old who received an inactivated influenza vaccine.

This clonotype was seen more than once but under ten times. The V call is TRBV6-1, the J call TRBJ2-2; 14 bases fit TRBD2. The CDR3 extends over 17 amino acids. V trimming: 6 bases; J trimming: 8 bases; junction bases outside the gene matches: 11. Per the germline V gene, CDR1 is MNHNS and CDR2 is SASEGT. In DNA, the CDR3 is TGTGCCAGCAGCCGACTAGCGGGGGGGCCGGGATCTGGGGAGCTGTTTTTT. Its protein is CASSRLAGGPGSGELFF.

The chain joins TRBV20-1 to TRBJ2-7, with TRBD2 matching over 7 bases. V dropped 0 bases and J dropped 0; count of bases not matched to a gene: 8. The length of the CDR3 is 16 residues. Looked up from germline, CDR1 is DFQATT and CDR2 is SNEGSKA (reference sequence). In DNA form, the CDR3 reads TGCAGTGCTAGAGATCTGTTGAGCGGGATCTCCTACGAGCAGTACTTC. This encodes CSARDLLSGISYEQYF.

This clonotype has more than one count but fewer than ten. This chain links TRBV4-1 with TRBJ2-7; TRBD2 matches 9 bases. CDR3 size: 16 residues. V shed 0 bases and J 4 bases; nucleotides not matched to a gene: 7. From germline, CDR1 is MGHRA and CDR2 YSYEKL. CDR3 bases: TGCGCCAGCAGCCAAGATATTTCTAGCGGGGTGTACGAGCAGTACTTC. Protein: CASSQDISSGVYEQYF.

As DNA, the CDR3 is TGCGCCAGCAGCCAAGATACCACAGCGAGCTCCTATAATTCACCCCTCCACTTT. Translating it yields CASSQDTTASSYNSPLHF. The chain links TRBV4-3 to TRBJ1-6; D gene unclear. The CDR3 is 18 amino acids. Germline loops: CDR1 LGHNA, CDR2 YSLEER. V lost 0 bases, J lost 0 bases, and 12 bases lay in between.

This clonotype was seen repeatedly, ten times or more. The chain is built from TRBV5-6 and TRBJ1-4; tentatively, D is TRBD1 (6 bases). The CDR3 covers 13 residues. Trimming removed 4 bases from V and 5 bases from J, with 9 bases in between. Germline assignment: CDR1 SGHDT and CDR2 YYEEEE. CDR3 sequence (DNA): TGTGCCAGCAGCAAAGGACAGAATGAAAAACTGTTTTTT. As protein: CASSKGQNEKLFF. Full variable domain (rest looked up from reference TRBV5-6 and TRBJ1-4): DAGVTQSPTHLIKTRGQQVTLRCSPKSGHDTVSWYQQALGQGPQFIFQYYEEEERQRGNFPDRFSGHQFPNYSSELNVNALLLGDSALYLCASSKGQNEKLFFGSGTQLSVL.

This clonotype was seen only a few times. V is TRBV11-2 and J is TRBJ1-3; tentatively, D is TRBD1 (5 bases). The CDR3 is 16 amino acids. Germline CDR1 is SGHAT and CDR2 is FQNNGV. Deletions cut 0 bases from V and 3 bases from J, with 12 bases between. The CDR3 loop is CASSLDRTGLGNTIYF. For the CDR3, the DNA is TGTGCCAGCAGCTTAGATAGAACAGGACTTGGAAACACCATATATTTT.

V usage is TRBV4-1 and J usage is TRBJ1-5; no clear D gene. V shed 0 bases and J shed 0 bases, with 15 bases lying between them. This CDR3 spans 18 amino acids. The germline V gene encodes CDR1 MGHRA and CDR2 YSYEKL. DNA for the CDR3: TGCGCCAGCAGCCAAGACGCTTCGGCAGGAGCTAGCAATCAGCCCCAGCATTTT. It encodes CASSQDASAGASNQPQHF.

The chain is built from TRBV5-1 and TRBJ1-1; D is unresolved. Germline V gene sequence: CDR1 SGHRS, CDR2 YFSETQ. The V end lost 2 bases, the J end lost 3 bases, and 8 bases lay between the germline ends. There are 13 residues in the CDR3. The CDR3 here is CASSFGEDTEAFF. The DNA for the CDR3 is TGCGCCAGCAGCTTTGGAGAGGACACTGAAGCTTTCTTT.

V is TRBV20-1 and J is TRBJ2-1; D unclear. Germline CDR1 reads DFQATT; CDR2 reads SNEGSKA (reference sequence). Trimming shortened V by 5 bases and J by 10 bases, and 21 bases separated the two germline ends. The CDR3 consists of 14 residues. CDR3 DNA sequence: TGCAGTGCTGGAACAACCGACGGACGAGTGGAGCAGTTCTTC. Translating gives CSAGTTDGRVEQFF.

This clonotype appeared a few times. The chain carries TRBV20-1 and TRBJ2-1; D call uncertain. Trimming took off 5 bases at V and 5 bases at J, with 13 bases between the two ends. The germline gives CDR1 DFQATT, CDR2 SNEGSKA (reference sequence). This CDR3 has 13 amino acids. The CDR3 is CSALDRTHNEQFF. The CDR3 bases are TGCAGTGCTCTAGACCGAACGCACAATGAGCAGTTCTTC.

This clonotype was seen ten or more times. V is TRBV4-3 and J is TRBJ2-3; 10 bases are shared with TRBD1. J was trimmed by 2 bases and V by 4 bases; bases with no gene match: 3. In germline, CDR1 is LGHNA, CDR2 YSLEER. The CDR3 length is 15 residues. The CDR3 DNA reads as TGCGCCAGCAGCCCGGGACAGGGGTACACAGATACGCAGTATTTT. This translates into CASSPGQGYTDTQYF.

This clonotype was counted only a few times. The V gene is TRBV5-5, the J gene TRBJ1-3; D not certain. V gave up 2 bases and J gave up 4 bases, with 10 bases separating them. Germline loops: CDR1 SGHKS, CDR2 YYEKEE (reference sequence). The CDR3 spans 14 residues. CDR3 DNA sequence: TGTGCCAGCAGCTTTGGTACTCCGGGAAACACCATATATTTT. It yields the protein CASSFGTPGNTIYF.

This clonotype was found a few times. J is TRBJ1-2 and V is TRBV4-1; D call uncertain. V lost 0 bases and J lost 3, with 11 bases in between. The CDR3 length is 15 residues. Germline V gives CDR1 MGHRA, CDR2 YSYEKL. In nucleotides, the CDR3 is TGCGCCAGCAGCCAAGAGGGCTGGGGTGACTATGGCTACACCTTC. Residues: CASSQEGWGDYGYTF.

This clonotype has ten or more counts. V is TRBV24-1 and J is TRBJ2-3; unclear D gene. The germline gives CDR1 KGHDR, CDR2 SFDVKD. The length of the CDR3 is 11 residues. Trimming left V 8 bases short and J 6 bases short, with 8 bases between. CDR3 DNA: TGTGCCACCACCGACCGGGATACGCAGTATTTT. It is translated as CATTDRDTQYF.

The genes are TRBV28 and TRBJ2-7, with D unresolved. Trimming pared 5 bases from V and 2 bases from J, leaving 13 bases between. Germline CDR1 reads MDHEN; CDR2 reads SYDVKM. This CDR3 is built from 14 residues. CDR3 bases: TGTGCCAGCAGTGATGGGGTATGGCCCTACGAGCAGTACTTC. Its translation: CASSDGVWPYEQYF.

This clonotype was recorded a few times. The chain combines TRBV7-9 with TRBJ2-5; D not certain. Germline loops: CDR1 SEHNR, CDR2 FQNEAQ (reference sequence). Trimming left V 0 bases short and J 3 bases short, with 5 bases between. The length of the CDR3 is 13 residues. The CDR3 protein is CASSLALEETQYF. The CDR3 nucleotides read TGTGCCAGCAGCTTAGCTCTAGAAGAGACCCAGTACTTC.

This chain uses TRBV29-1 with TRBJ1-2, with TRBD1 matching 7 bases. The V gene's germline CDR1 is SQVTM and CDR2 ANQGSEA. This CDR3 has 13 residues. V shed 4 bases, J shed 2 bases, and the junction held 4 bases outside the gene matches. The CDR3 is CSVVKGQNYGYTF. The CDR3 nucleotides are TGCAGCGTTGTAAAGGGACAGAACTATGGCTACACCTTC. Combining the CDR3 with reference TRBV29-1 and TRBJ1-2 gives the whole variable domain SAVISQKPSRDICQRGTSLTIQCQVDSQVTMMFWYRQQPGQSLTLIATANQGSEATYESGFVIDKFPISRPNLTFSTLTVSNMSPEDSSIYLCSVVKGQNYGYTFGSGTRLTVV.

The rearrangement joins TRBV7-9 to TRBJ2-3; 12 bases match TRBD2. V lost 5 bases and J lost 2; bases outside the gene matches: 5. Germline CDR1 is SEHNR and CDR2 is FQNEAQ (reference sequence). The CDR3 has 16 amino acids. The DNA for the CDR3 is TGTGCCAGCAGCGGAGGACTAGCGGGACTCACAGATACGCAGTATTTT. This translates into CASSGGLAGLTDTQYF.

This clonotype appeared a few times. V is TRBV7-2 and J is TRBJ1-5; no clear D gene. V was shortened by 0 bases and J by 7 bases, with 10 bases between the two germline ends. Germline V gene lookup returns CDR1 SGHTA and CDR2 FQGNSA. The CDR3 totals 14 residues. CDR3 loop: CASSLAGFEQPQHF. The CDR3 DNA is TGTGCCAGCAGCTTAGCAGGGTTTGAACAGCCCCAGCATTTT.

The chain employs TRBV10-3 and TRBJ2-3, with TRBD2 matching over 9 bases. The V and J ends lost 6 bases and 3 bases, in that order; junction bases with no gene match: 10. Germline V lookup: CDR1 ENHRY, CDR2 SYGVKD. This CDR3 is 16 amino acids long. The CDR3 region has the DNA TGTGCCATCAGGGGCCTGGGTGCGGGAGGGACAGATACGCAGTATTTT. Its translation: CAIRGLGAGGTDTQYF.

The sample holds many counts of this clonotype. The rearrangement links TRBV4-1 to TRBJ2-1, with D possibly being TRBD1 (5 bases). This CDR3 comprises 14 residues. From germline, CDR1 is MGHRA and CDR2 YSYEKL. Trimming removed 4 bases from V and 7 bases from J, with 14 bases in between. CDR3 loop: CASSPGLDRNEQFF. In DNA form, the CDR3 reads TGCGCCAGCAGCCCAGGGTTAGATCGAAATGAGCAGTTCTTC.

The sample holds a few counts of this clonotype. The V call is TRBV5-1, the J call TRBJ2-3; 8 positions agree with TRBD2. V was pared by 4 bases and J by 2 bases, with 9 bases of the junction left unmatched. The CDR3 is 16 amino acids. The germline V gene has CDR1 SGHRS and CDR2 YFSETQ. The CDR3 DNA is TGCGCCAGCAGCCCTGGGATAGCGGGGTCCACAGATACGCAGTATTTT. It yields the protein CASSPGIAGSTDTQYF.